The 5 T cell receptor beta chains below were found in one sample sequenced in a study of blood T cell repertoires in COVID-19. Sequencing used immunoSEQ multiplex PCR; TCRdb keeps in-frame clones, though not all of them. The profile shows about 440,000 clones, about 92% of them singletons. Sequencing was done on a sample of PBMCs or T cells enriched from blood (not recorded which). The receptors here all came from a man aged 18 to 29 who had recovered from COVID-19.

The chain is built from TRBV24-1 and TRBJ1-5; D gene uncertain. Germline V gives CDR1 KGHDR, CDR2 SFDVKD. There are 15 residues in the CDR3. V dropped 3 bases and J dropped 0 bases, with 8 bases sitting between them. CDR3 residues: CATSDGSGSNQPQHF. The DNA for the CDR3 is TGTGCCACCAGTGATGGCAGTGGTAGCAATCAGCCCCAGCATTTT.

The chain recombines TRBV10-3 with TRBJ1-6; no definite D call. This CDR3 region has 12 residues. Deletions cut 2 bases from V and 7 bases from J, with 3 bases between. Germline V CDR1 and CDR2: ENHRY, SYGVKD. The CDR3 protein is CAISEGNSPLHF. The CDR3 coding sequence is TGTGCCATCAGTGAGGGCAATTCACCCCTCCACTTT.

The rearrangement uses TRBV29-1 and TRBJ2-3, with 11 bases matching TRBD1. Germline CDR1 SQVTM, CDR2 ANQGSEA. This CDR3 has 14 amino acids. J was trimmed by 3 bases and V by 4 bases; bases with no gene match: 3. This CDR3 is CSVAGTGGTDTQYF. CDR3 nucleotides: TGCAGCGTTGCCGGGACAGGGGGTACAGATACGCAGTATTTT.

The chain uses TRBV19 and TRBJ1-1; 8 nucleotides align to TRBD1. Germline CDR1 is LNHDA and CDR2 is SQIVND (reference sequence). Trimming removed 5 bases from V and 1 base from J; junction bases left unmatched: 6. This CDR3 has 15 amino acids. This chain's CDR3 is CASSSLDRGNTEAFF. CDR3 coding DNA: TGTGCCAGTAGTTCCCTAGACAGGGGGAACACTGAAGCTTTCTTT.

The rearrangement uses TRBV3-1 (or the pseudogene TRBV3-2) and TRBJ1-2, with TRBD1 as a possible D gene (5 bases). The ends were cut back, 1 base at V and 4 bases at J, with 16 bases in the middle. Germline V gives CDR1 LGHDT, CDR2 YNNKEL (reference sequence). The CDR3 consists of 16 residues. DNA of the CDR3: TGTGCCAGCAGCCAAGGATCCTCAGGGTTCGGCTATGGCTACACCTTC. Encoded protein: CASSQGSSGFGYGYTF.